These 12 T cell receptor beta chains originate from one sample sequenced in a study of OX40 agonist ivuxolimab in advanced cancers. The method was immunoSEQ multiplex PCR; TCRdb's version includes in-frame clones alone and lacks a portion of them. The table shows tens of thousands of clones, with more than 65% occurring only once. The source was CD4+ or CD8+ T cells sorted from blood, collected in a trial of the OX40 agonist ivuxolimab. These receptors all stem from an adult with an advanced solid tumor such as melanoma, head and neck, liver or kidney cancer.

CDR3 sequence reads: CASSLQGASYEQYF. CDR3 DNA sequence: TGTGCCAGCAGCCTACAGGGGGCTTCCTACGAGCAGTACTTC. The chain couples TRBV7-2 to TRBJ2-5; TRBD1 matches 9 bases. Gene TRBJ2-7 matches the end of the DNA better, so the J call may be wrong. The CDR3 consists of 14 residues. Germline values: CDR1 SGHTA, CDR2 FQGNSA.

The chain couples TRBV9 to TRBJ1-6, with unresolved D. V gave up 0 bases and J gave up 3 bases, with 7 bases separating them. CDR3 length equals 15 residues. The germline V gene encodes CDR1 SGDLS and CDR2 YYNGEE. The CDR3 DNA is TGTGCCAGCAGCGTAGCGGGAGGCTATAATTCACCCCTCCACTTT. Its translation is CASSVAGGYNSPLHF.

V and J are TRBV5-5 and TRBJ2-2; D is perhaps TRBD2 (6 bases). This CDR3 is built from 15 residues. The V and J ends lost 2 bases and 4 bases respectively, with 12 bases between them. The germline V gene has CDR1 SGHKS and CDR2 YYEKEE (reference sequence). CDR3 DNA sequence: TGTGCCAGCAGCTTATCCCCTAGCGCCACCGGGGAGCTGTTTTTT. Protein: CASSLSPSATGELFF. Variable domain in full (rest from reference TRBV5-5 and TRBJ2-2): DAGVTQSPTHLIKTRGQQVTLRCSPISGHKSVSWYQQVLGQGPQFIFQYYEKEERGRGNFPDRFSARQFPNYSSELNVNALLLGDSALYLCASSLSPSATGELFFGEGSRLTVL.

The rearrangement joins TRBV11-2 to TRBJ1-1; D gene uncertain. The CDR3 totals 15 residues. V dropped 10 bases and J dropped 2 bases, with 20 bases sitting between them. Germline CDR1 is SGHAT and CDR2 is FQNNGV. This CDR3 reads CATLGLGVGNTEAFF. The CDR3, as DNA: TGTGCCACACTAGGTCTCGGGGTCGGAAACACTGAAGCTTTCTTT. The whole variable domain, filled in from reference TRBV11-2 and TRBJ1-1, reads EAGVAQSPRYKIIEKRQSVAFWCNPISGHATLYWYQQILGQGPKLLIQFQNNGVVDDSQLPKDRFSAERLKGVDSTLKIQPAKLEDSAVYLCATLGLGVGNTEAFFGQGTRLTVV.

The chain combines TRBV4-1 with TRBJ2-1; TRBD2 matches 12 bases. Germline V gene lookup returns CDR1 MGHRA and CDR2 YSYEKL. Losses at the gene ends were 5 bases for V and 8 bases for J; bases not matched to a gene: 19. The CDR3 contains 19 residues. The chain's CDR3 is CASSNRASGRAFGFDEQFF. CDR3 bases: TGCGCCAGCAGCAACCGGGCTAGCGGGAGGGCCTTCGGGTTCGATGAGCAGTTCTTC.

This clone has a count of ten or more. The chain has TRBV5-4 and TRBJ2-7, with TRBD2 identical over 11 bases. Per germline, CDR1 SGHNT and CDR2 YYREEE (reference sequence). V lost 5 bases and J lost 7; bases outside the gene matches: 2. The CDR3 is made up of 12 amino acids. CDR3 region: CASSSGGDEQYF. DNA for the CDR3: TGTGCCAGCAGTAGCGGGGGGGATGAGCAGTACTTC.

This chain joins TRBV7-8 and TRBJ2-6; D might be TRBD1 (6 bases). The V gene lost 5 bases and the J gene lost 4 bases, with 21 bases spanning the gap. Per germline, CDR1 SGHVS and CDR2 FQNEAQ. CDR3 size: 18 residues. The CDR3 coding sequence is TGTGCCAGCAGCCTCTACAGGGTTCGAGATCCGGGGGCCAACGTCCTGACTTTC. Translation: CASSLYRVRDPGANVLTF.

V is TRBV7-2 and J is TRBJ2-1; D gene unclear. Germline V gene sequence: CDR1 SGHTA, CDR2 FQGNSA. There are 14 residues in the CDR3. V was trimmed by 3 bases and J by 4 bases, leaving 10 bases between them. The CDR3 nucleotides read TGTGCCAGCAGCTTCCTTAATGCTTACAATGAGCAGTTCTTC. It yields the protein CASSFLNAYNEQFF.

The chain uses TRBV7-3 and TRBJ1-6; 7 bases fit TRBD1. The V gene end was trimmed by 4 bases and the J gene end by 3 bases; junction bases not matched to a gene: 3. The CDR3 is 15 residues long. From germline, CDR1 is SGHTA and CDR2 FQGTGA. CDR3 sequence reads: CASSSTGYYNSPLHF. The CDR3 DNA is TGTGCCAGCAGCTCGACAGGGTACTATAATTCACCCCTCCACTTT. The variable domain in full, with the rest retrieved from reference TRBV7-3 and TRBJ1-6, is GAGVSQTPSNKVTEKGKYVELRCDPISGHTALYWYRQSLGQGPEFLIYFQGTGAADDSGLPNDRFFAVRPEGSVSTLKIQRTERGDSAVYLCASSSTGYYNSPLHFGNGTRLTVT.

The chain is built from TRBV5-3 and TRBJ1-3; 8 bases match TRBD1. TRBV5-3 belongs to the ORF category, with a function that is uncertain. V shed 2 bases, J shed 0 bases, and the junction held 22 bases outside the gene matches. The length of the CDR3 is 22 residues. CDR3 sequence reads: CARSFPSYFRRYRGSSGNTIYF. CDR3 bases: TGTGCCAGAAGCTTCCCTTCGTATTTCCGTCGGTACAGGGGGTCCTCTGGAAACACCATATATTTT.

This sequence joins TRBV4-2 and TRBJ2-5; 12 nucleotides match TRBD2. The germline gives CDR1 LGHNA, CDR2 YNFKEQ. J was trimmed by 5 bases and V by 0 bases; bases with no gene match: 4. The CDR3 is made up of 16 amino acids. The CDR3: CASSQDPSGGAETQYF. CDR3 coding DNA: TGTGCCAGCAGCCAAGACCCTAGCGGGGGGGCCGAGACCCAGTACTTC.

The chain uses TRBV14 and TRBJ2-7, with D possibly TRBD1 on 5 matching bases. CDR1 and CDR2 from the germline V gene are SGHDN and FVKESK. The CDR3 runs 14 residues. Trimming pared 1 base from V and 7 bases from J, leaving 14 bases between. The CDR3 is CASSQVGPVGEQYF. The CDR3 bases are TGTGCCAGCAGCCAAGTGGGGCCGGTCGGTGAGCAGTACTTC.